This TCR beta chain came from a study of T cell responses to AZD1222 COVID-19 vaccine. This clone was detected a few times. This table comes from immunoSEQ multiplex PCR, and its TCRdb copy is limited to in-frame clones, with some not included. In the table there are under 150,000 clones, 70% to 90% of which are singletons. The receptor was isolated from an adult who received the MenACWY meningococcal vaccine as a control. The sequencing here drew on peripheral blood, taken 28 days after the second dose of the MenACWY control vaccine.

CDR3 sequence reads: CASRIRTGAEKLFF. In nucleotides, the CDR3 is TGTGCCAGCAGGATCAGGACAGGGGCTGAAAAACTGTTTTTT. This chain connects TRBV6-5 to TRBJ1-4, with 9 nucleotides matching TRBD1. CDR3 size: 14 residues. Per germline, CDR1 MNHEY and CDR2 SVGAGI. The V segment lost 6 bases and the J segment 7 bases; nucleotides outside the gene matches: 6.